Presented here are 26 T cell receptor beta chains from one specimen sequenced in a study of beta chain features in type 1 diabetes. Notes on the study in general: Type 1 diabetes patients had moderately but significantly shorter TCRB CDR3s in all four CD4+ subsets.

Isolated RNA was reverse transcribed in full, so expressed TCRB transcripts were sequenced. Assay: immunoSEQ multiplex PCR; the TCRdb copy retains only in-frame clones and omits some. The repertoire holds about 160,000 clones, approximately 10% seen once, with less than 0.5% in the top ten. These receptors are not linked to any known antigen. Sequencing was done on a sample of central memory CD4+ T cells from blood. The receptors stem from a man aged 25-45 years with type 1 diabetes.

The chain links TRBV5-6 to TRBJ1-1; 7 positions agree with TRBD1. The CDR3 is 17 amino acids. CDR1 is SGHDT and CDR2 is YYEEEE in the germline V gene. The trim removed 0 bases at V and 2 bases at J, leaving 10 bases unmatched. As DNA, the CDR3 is TGTGCCAGCAGCTTGGTAAGGGACAGAACTGATAACACTGAAGCTTTCTTT. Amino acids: CASSLVRDRTDNTEAFF. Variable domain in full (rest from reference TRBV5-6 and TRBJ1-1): DAGVTQSPTHLIKTRGQQVTLRCSPKSGHDTVSWYQQALGQGPQFIFQYYEEEERQRGNFPDRFSGHQFPNYSSELNVNALLLGDSALYLCASSLVRDRTDNTEAFFGQGTRLTVV.

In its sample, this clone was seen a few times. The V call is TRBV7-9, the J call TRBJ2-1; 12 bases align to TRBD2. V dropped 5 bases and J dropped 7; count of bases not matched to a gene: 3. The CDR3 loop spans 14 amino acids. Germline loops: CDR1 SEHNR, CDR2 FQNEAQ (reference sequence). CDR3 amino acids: CASSRTSGTNEQFF. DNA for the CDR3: TGTGCCAGCAGCAGGACTAGCGGGACTAATGAGCAGTTCTTC.

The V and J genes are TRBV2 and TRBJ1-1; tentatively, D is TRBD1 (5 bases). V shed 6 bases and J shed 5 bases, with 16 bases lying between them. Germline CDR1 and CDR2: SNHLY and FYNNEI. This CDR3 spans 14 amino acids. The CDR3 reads CASRSTLGGTEAFF. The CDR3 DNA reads TGTGCCAGCAGGTCTACCCTCGGGGGGACTGAAGCTTTCTTT.

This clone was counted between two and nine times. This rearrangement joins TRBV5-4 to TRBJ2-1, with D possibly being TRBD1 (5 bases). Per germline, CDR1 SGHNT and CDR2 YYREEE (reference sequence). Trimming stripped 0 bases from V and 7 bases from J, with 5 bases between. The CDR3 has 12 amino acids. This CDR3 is CASSLDRNEQFF. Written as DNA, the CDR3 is TGTGCCAGCAGCTTGGACAGGAATGAGCAGTTCTTC.

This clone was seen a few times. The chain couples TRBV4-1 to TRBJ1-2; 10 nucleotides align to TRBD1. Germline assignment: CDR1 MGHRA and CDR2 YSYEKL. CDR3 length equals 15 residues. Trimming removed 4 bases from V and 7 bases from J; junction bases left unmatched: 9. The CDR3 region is CASSPMTGGRGGYTF. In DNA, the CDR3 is TGCGCCAGCAGCCCGATGACAGGGGGCCGAGGTGGCTACACCTTC.

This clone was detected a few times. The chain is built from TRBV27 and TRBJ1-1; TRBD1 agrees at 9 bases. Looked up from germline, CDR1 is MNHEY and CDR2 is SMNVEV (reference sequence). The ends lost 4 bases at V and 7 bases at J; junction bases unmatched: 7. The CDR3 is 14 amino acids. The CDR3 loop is CASSYGTGTGEAFF. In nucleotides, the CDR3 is TGTGCCAGCAGTTACGGGACAGGGACCGGTGAAGCTTTCTTT.

The CDR3 loop is CASSQDSGRSTDTQYF. As DNA, the CDR3 is TGCGCCAGCAGCCAAGACAGCGGGAGAAGCACAGATACGCAGTATTTT. The chain combines TRBV4-1 with TRBJ2-3; 8 bases fit TRBD2. Germline assignment: CDR1 MGHRA and CDR2 YSYEKL. The CDR3 sequence is 16 residues long. Unmatched junction bases numbered 2, after V lost 0 bases and J lost 0 bases.

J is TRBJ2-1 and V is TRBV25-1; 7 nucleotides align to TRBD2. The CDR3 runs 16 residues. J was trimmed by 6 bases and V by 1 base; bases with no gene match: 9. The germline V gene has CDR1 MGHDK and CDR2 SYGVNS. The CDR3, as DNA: TGTGCCAGCAGTGAATCAAGGGGAGGGACCGCCAATGAGCAGTTCTTC. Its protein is CASSESRGGTANEQFF.

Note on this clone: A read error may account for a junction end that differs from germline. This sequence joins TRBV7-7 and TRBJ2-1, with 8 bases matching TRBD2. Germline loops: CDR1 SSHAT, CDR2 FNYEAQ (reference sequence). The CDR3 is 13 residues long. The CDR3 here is CASSPGGGNEQFF. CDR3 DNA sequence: TGTGCTAGCAGTCCGGGAGGGGGGAACGAGCAGTTCTTC.

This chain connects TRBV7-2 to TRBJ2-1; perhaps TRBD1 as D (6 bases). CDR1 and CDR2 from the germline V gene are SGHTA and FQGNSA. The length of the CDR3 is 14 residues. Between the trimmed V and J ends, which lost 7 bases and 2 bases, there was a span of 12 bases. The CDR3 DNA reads TGTGCCAGCAAGGGACACCCTACCTACAATGAGCAGTTCTTC. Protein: CASKGHPTYNEQFF. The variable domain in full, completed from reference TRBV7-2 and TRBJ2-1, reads GAGVSQSPSNKVTEKGKDVELRCDPISGHTALYWYRQSLGQGLEFLIYFQGNSAPDKSGLPSDRFSAERTGGSVSTLTIQRTQQEDSAVYLCASKGHPTYNEQFFGPGTRLTVL.

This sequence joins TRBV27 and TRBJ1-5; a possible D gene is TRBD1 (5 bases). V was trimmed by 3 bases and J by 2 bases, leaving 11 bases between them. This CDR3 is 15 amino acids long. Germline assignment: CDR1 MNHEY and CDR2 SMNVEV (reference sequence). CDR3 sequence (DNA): TGTGCCAGCAGTTTTGGGGGGAGTGGCAATCAGCCCCAGCATTTT. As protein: CASSFGGSGNQPQHF.

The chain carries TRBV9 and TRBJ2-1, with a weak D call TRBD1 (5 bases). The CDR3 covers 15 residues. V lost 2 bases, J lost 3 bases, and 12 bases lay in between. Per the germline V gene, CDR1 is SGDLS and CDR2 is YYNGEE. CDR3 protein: CASSVGQGNYNEQFF. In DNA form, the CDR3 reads TGTGCCAGCAGCGTCGGGCAGGGTAACTACAATGAGCAGTTCTTC. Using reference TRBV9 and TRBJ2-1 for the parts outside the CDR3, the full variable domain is DSGVTQTPKHLITATGQRVTLRCSPRSGDLSVYWYQQSLDQGLQFLIQYYNGEERAKGNILERFSAQQFPDLHSELNLSSLELGDSALYFCASSVGQGNYNEQFFGPGTRLTVL.

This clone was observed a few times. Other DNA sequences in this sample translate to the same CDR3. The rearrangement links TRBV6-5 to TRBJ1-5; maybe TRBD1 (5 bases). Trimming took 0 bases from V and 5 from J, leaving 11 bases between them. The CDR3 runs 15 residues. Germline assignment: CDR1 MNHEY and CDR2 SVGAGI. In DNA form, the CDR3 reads TGTGCCAGCAGTTACTCTCGGACGGGGGATCAGCCCCAGCATTTT. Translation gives CASSYSRTGDQPQHF.

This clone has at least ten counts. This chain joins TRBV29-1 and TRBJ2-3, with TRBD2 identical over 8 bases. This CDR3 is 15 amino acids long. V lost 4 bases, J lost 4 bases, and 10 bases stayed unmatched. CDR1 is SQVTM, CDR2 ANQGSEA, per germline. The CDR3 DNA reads TGCAGCGTTGGCCCTAGCGGGCAGAGGGCAGATACGCAGTATTTT. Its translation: CSVGPSGQRADTQYF.

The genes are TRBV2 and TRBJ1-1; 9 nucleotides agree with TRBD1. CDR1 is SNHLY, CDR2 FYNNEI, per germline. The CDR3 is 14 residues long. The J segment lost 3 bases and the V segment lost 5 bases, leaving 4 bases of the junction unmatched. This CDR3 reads CASSTQGADTEAFF. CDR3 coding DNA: TGTGCCAGCAGTACACAGGGGGCGGACACTGAAGCTTTCTTT.

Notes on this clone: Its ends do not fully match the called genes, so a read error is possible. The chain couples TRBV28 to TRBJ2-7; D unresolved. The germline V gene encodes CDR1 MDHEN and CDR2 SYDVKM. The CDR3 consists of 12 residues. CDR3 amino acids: CASNIRSHEQYF. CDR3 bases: TGTGCCAGCAACATACGCTCCCACGAGCAGTACTTC.

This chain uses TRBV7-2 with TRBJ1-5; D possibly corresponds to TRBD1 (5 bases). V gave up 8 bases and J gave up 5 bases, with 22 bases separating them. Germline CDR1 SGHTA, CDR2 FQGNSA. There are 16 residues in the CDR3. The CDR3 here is CASGKERDGRHQPQHF. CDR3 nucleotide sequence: TGTGCCAGCGGCAAAGAACGGGACGGGAGGCATCAGCCCCAGCATTTT.

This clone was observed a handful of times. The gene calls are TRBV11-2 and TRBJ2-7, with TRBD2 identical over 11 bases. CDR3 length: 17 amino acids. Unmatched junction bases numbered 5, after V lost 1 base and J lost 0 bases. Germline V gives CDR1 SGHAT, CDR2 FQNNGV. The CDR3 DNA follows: TGTGCCAGCAGCTTAGTTGCTACTAGCGGGAGCTCCTACGAGCAGTACTTC. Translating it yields CASSLVATSGSSYEQYF.

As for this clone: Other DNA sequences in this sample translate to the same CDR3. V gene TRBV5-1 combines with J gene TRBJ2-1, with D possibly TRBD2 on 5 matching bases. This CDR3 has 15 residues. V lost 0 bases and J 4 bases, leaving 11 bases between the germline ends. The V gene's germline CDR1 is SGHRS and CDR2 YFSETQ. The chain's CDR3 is CASSLGGSLYNEQFF. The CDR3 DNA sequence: TGCGCCAGCAGCTTGGGAGGGAGTCTATACAATGAGCAGTTCTTC.

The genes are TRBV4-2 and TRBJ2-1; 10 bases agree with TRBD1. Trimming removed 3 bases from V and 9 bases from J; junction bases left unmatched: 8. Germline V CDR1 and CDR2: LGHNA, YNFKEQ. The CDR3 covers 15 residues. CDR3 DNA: TGTGCCAGCAGCCACTCCCGGACAGGGGGAGGTGAGCAGTTCTTC. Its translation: CASSHSRTGGGEQFF.

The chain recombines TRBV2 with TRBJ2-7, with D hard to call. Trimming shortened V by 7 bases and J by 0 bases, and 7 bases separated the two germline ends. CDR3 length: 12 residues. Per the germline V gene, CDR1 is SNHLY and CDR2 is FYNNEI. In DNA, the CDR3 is TGTGCCAGCACACTGAGCTCCTACGAGCAGTACTTC. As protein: CASTLSSYEQYF.

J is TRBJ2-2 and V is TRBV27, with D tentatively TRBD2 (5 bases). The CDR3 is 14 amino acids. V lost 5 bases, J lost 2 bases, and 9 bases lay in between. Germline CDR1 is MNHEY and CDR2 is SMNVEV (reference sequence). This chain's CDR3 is CASSMTTNTGELFF. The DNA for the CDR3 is TGTGCCAGCAGTATGACTACTAACACCGGGGAGCTGTTTTTT.

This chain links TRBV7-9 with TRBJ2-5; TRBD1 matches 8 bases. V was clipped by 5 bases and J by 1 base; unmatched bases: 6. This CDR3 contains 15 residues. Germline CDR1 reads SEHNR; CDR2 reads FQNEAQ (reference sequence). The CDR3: CASSPGQGLQETQYF. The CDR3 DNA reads TGTGCCAGCAGCCCCGGACAGGGCCTCCAAGAGACCCAGTACTTC.

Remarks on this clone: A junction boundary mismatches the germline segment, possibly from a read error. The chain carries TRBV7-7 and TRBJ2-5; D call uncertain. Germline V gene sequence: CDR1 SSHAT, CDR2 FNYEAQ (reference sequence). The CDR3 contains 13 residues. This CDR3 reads CASSLGQAETQYF. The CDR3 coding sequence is TGTGCTAGCAGCTTAGGGCAGGCGGAGACCCAGTACTTC.

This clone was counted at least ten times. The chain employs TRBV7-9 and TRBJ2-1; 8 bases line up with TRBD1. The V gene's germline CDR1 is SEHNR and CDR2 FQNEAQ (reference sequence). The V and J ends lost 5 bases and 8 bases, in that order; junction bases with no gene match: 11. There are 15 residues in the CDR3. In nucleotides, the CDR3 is TGTGCCAGCAGCCCCCCCAGGGACAGGCTCGATGAGCAGTTCTTC. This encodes CASSPPRDRLDEQFF.

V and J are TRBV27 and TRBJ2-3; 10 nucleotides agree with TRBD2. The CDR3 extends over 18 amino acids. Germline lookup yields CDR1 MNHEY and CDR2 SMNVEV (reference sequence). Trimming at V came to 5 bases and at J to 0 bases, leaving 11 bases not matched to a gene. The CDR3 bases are TGTGCCAGCAGTCCCGAGCCCCCGACTAGCGGGAGCACAGATACGCAGTATTTT. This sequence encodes CASSPEPPTSGSTDTQYF.